This T cell receptor (beta chain) came from a study of cytomegalovirus exposure and HLA in healthy donors. Study results and caveats: Common viral pathogens seemed to be connected with several of the most significant clusters, according to a later analysis. The productive fraction for most TCR beta V segments was about 90% or about 30% in an earlier analysis. An analysis that was carried out later associated 16,951 TCR beta sequences with HLA alleles at 0.05 false discovery rate. Later analysis associated a missense DCLRE1C variant with TCR beta V- and J-gene trimming.

This clone has a handful of counts. Its antigen is currently unknown. The PCR had 60 Vbeta and 13 Jbeta primers. The method was immunoSEQ multiplex PCR; TCRdb's version includes in-frame clones alone and lacks a portion of them. The data show about 94,000 clones, with roughly four fifths seen just once and around a tenth held by the top ten. Losses at the gene ends were 8 bases for V and 2 bases for J; bases not matched to a gene: 11. The CDR3 is 16 amino acids. Germline assignment: CDR1 SNHLY and CDR2 FYNNEI. This rearrangement joins TRBV2 to TRBJ1-3; 8 nucleotides agree with TRBD1. Source material: PBMCs. The sequence was obtained from a human donor in good health. CDR3 sequence: CASGSDREITGNTIYF. CDR3 DNA: TGTGCCAGCGGCTCGGACAGGGAAATCACTGGAAACACCATATATTTT. The entire variable domain, with the rest obtained from reference TRBV2 and TRBJ1-3, is as follows: EPEVTQTPSHQVTQMGQEVILRCVPISNHLYFYWYRQILGQKVEFLVSFYNNEISEKSEIFDDQFSVERPDGSNFTLKIRSTKLEDSAMYFCASGSDREITGNTIYFGEGSWLTVV.